This T cell receptor beta chain originates from a study of blood T cell repertoires in COVID-19 (dated by TCRdb to the early 2020s). Regarding the research as a whole: Samples from collaborators originated in the United States, Italy and Spain and spanned both the acute and convalescent phases of COVID-19. The material from the prospective study consisted of cDNA or gDNA derived from T cells, B-cell-depleted T cells, or PBMCs. The dataset comprised deeply sampled blood TCRbeta repertoires from subjects exposed to, actively infected with, or recovered from COVID-19. The repertoires were released in a freely available public database meant as a resource for research on the immune response to SARS-CoV-2. Samples were obtained from the ongoing ImmuneRACE study (first 160 participants) and from about 1,300 subjects provided by 6 global collaborators. The sample metadata nearly always contained a de-identified subject ID, COVID-19 status, age in years and sex. Where HLA class I and class II types were available, the types were taken from metadata supplied by the sample provider, not from assay-based typing. The research as a whole found: The amount of clinical and demographic metadata varied by source and participant and was provided uncurated.

On this clone itself: Its target antigen remains unknown. Base quality data are lacking; no much larger clone is found one base away.

The germline V gene supplies CDR1 SGHDT and CDR2 YYEEEE. V is pared back by 0 bases and J by 0 bases, with 11 bases lying between the germline termini. Taken from cysteine to phenylalanine, the CDR3 has 16 residues. Only CDR3 DNA is held: 48 bases, read in frame from base 1. Whole blood was collected in K2EDTA tubes by collaborating institutions according to the institutions' own protocols. For TCRbeta analysis, collaborators shipped samples as frozen whole blood, isolated PBMCs, or DNA extracted from either of those sample types. TCRbeta CDR3 regions were amplified from genomic DNA by means of the immunoSEQ Assay, a bias-controlled multiplex PCR. In the original analysis: Within the assay, amplification of reference gene primers was used to estimate how many nucleated cells each sample contained. To quantify the absolute abundance of each unique TCRbeta CDR3 rearrangement, sequence reads were collapsed and filtered. For each sample, productive Simpson clonality was calculated as the square root of Simpson's diversity index across productive rearrangements. The table comes from immuneACCESS by way of TCRdb, which keeps in-frame sequences with V and J called. Part of the clones is missing from these tables; in studies checked, under half for an unresolved V gene and the rest for unknown reasons. V and J calls and clone size are those listed in that table; D and trimming were worked out from the DNA. The sample table shows about 170,000 clones, and roughly 80% are seen once. The ten largest make up about 1.9% of the sample.

The sequenced sample consisted of peripheral blood. The rearranged chain carries TRBV5-6 and TRBJ2-3; possibly the D gene is TRBD2, per 6 matching bases. This receptor was taken from a woman older than 75 with acute or convalescent COVID-19. The nucleotides read TGTGCCAGCAGCTTGGGTAGGACTACTAGCACAGATACGCAGTATTTT. Its protein reads: CASSLGRTTSTDTQYF.